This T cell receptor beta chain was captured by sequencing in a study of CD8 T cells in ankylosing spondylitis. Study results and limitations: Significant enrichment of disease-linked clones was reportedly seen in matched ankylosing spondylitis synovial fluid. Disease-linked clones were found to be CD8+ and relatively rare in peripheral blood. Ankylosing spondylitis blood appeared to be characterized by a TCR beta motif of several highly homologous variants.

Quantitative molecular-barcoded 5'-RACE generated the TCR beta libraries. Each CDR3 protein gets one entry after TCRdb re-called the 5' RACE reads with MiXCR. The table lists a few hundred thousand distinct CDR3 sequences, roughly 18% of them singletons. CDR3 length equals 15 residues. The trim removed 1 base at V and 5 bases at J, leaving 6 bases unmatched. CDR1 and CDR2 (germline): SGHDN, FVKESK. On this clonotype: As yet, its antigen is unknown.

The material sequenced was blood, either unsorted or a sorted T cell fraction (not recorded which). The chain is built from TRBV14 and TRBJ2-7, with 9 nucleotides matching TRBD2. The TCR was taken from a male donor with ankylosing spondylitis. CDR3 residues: CASSQARGRAHEQYF. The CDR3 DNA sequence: TGTGCCAGCAGCCAAGCCCGCGGGAGGGCCCACGAGCAGTACTTC.